This TCR beta chain was profiled in a study of T cells in localized non-small cell lung cancer. The CDR3 totals 15 residues. Between the trimmed V and J ends, which lost 2 bases and 1 base, there was a span of 6 bases. Germline V gene data show CDR1 as LNHDA and CDR2 as SQIVND (reference sequence). On this clone itself: Its specificity is not known.

Measured with immunoSEQ multiplex PCR; TCRdb has only the in-frame clones, and not every one. The sample consists of over 15,000 clones, about 89% of them appearing once. Study outcomes and limitations: An association was observed between higher blood T cell density and longer overall survival.

The sequence came from a male donor aged 60 or over with stage II squamous cell lung carcinoma. Sequencing used peripheral blood, obtained before any cancer treatment. V and J are TRBV19 and TRBJ2-6; D possibly corresponds to TRBD1 (6 bases). Written as DNA, the CDR3 is TGTGCCAGTAGTATAAGGGGGTCTGGGGCCAACGTCCTGACTTTC. The encoded protein is CASSIRGSGANVLTF. Variable domain in full (rest from reference TRBV19 and TRBJ2-6): DGGITQSPKYLFRKEGQNVTLSCEQNLNHDAMYWYRQDPGQGLRLIYYSQIVNDFQKGDIAEGYSVSREKKESFPLTVTSAQKNPTAFYLCASSIRGSGANVLTFGAGSRLTVL.